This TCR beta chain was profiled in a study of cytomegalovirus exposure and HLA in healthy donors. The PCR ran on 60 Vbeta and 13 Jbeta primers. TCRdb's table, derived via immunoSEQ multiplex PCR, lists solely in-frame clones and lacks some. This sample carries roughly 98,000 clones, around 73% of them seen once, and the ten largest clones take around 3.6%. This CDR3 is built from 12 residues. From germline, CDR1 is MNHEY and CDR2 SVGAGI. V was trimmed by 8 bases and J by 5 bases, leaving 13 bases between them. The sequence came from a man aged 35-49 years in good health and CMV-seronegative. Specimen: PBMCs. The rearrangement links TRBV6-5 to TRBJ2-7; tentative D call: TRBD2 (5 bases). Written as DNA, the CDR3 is TGTGCCAGCGCACGAGACTACCACGAGCAGTACTTC. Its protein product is CASARDYHEQYF.